This T cell receptor beta chain was sequenced for a study of cytomegalovirus exposure and HLA in healthy donors. With 60 Vbeta and 13 Jbeta primers, the PCR was carried out. Using immunoSEQ multiplex PCR, the repertoire was profiled, and TCRdb retains in-frame clones only, with some absent. The profile covers approximately 120,000 clones, with 69% appearing a single time and around 5.4% taken by the ten largest. Trimming took off 4 bases at V and 7 bases at J, with 17 bases between the two ends. Germline V gene lookup returns CDR1 WNHNN and CDR2 SYGVQD (reference sequence). There are 15 residues in the CDR3.

Sample: PBMCs. The sequence derives from an older woman in good health and CMV-seropositive. The chain joins TRBV10-1 to TRBJ2-1; D is possibly TRBD2 (6 bases). CDR3 in amino acids: CASSGGRAGSNEQFF. CDR3 coding DNA: TGCGCCAGCAGTGGGGGCCGGGCGGGGTCGAATGAGCAGTTCTTC.